Below, 11 T cell receptor beta chains from the same sample are listed, as sequenced in a study of blood T cell repertoires in COVID-19. Data came from immunoSEQ multiplex PCR; TCRdb stores just in-frame clones and leaves some out. This table holds roughly 250,000 clones, roughly 80% found once. The sequencing sample was made of peripheral blood. Receptors were obtained from a middle-aged woman with active or convalescent COVID-19.

The J gene is TRBJ2-3, the V gene TRBV2; 9 nucleotides match TRBD2. The CDR3 is 16 residues long. Germline CDR1 and CDR2: SNHLY and FYNNEI. J was trimmed by 1 base and V by 4 bases; bases with no gene match: 6. The CDR3 sequence: CASSGGAGGRTDTQYF. CDR3 DNA: TGTGCCAGCAGTGGTGGAGCGGGGGGCCGCACAGATACGCAGTATTTT.

In its sample, this clone was seen once. V gene TRBV2 combines with J gene TRBJ2-5; D not certain. The CDR3 runs 14 residues. Germline-derived CDR1 and CDR2 are SNHLY and FYNNEI. V lost 5 bases to trimming and J lost 6 bases, with 16 bases between them. DNA for the CDR3: TGTGCCAGCAGTCCCGGTCCGTCTAGGCAGACCCAGTACTTC. Protein product: CASSPGPSRQTQYF.

The V gene is TRBV27, the J gene TRBJ1-5; weak D call: TRBD1 (6 bases). With 6 bases removed from V and 3 bases from J, the gap between germline ends came to 15 bases. The CDR3 runs 15 residues. The germline V gene encodes CDR1 MNHEY and CDR2 SMNVEV (reference sequence). The CDR3 DNA reads TGTGCCAGCAGCCCTAGGGGGAGACTCAATCAGCCCCAGCATTTT. It codes for CASSPRGRLNQPQHF.

The chain carries TRBV5-8 and TRBJ2-7, with D possibly being TRBD1 (6 bases). Trimming removed 4 bases at V and 11 bases at J, with 13 bases between. This CDR3 has 11 amino acids. The V gene's germline CDR1 is SGHTS and CDR2 YDEGEE. CDR3 bases: TGTGCCAGCAGCCCCGGACACAGGGAGTACGTC. It specifies CASSPGHREYV.

This chain links TRBV9 with TRBJ1-4, with 8 bases fitting TRBD1. With V trimmed by 0 bases and J by 13 bases, 11 bases remained unmatched. Germline lookup yields CDR1 SGDLS and CDR2 YYNGEE. The CDR3 is made up of 15 amino acids. The CDR3 DNA reads TGTGCCAGCAGCGTAGGACAGGGGCGTCTAATGAGACTGTTTTTT. This codes for CASSVGQGRLMRLFF.

The chain is built from TRBV5-1 and TRBJ2-5, with D possibly matching TRBD2 (6 bases). Trimming took 7 bases from V and 1 from J, leaving 14 bases between them. CDR1 is SGHRS and CDR2 is YFSETQ in the germline V gene. This CDR3 is built from 14 residues. The CDR3 reads CASSVAGTQETQYF. The CDR3 DNA reads TGCGCCAGCTCTGTCGCGGGGACCCAAGAGACCCAGTACTTC.

This clone was seen more than once but under ten times. The chain couples TRBV5-5 to TRBJ1-1; tentative D call: TRBD1 (5 bases). V was shortened by 0 bases and J by 6 bases, with 12 bases between the two germline ends. Germline values: CDR1 SGHKS, CDR2 YYEKEE (reference sequence). The CDR3 has 14 residues. The CDR3 DNA reads as TGTGCCAGCAGCTTGGCCAGGGTACAAGCTGAAGCTTTCTTT. Protein sequence: CASSLARVQAEAFF.

V is TRBV19 and J is TRBJ2-5; 7 bases are a match to TRBD1. V dropped 6 bases and J dropped 2; count of bases not matched to a gene: 6. CDR1 and CDR2 (germline): LNHDA, SQIVND (reference sequence). The length of the CDR3 is 14 residues. CDR3 nucleotide sequence: TGTGCCAGTAGCCGGGACAGACGACAAGAGACCCAGTACTTC. This encodes CASSRDRRQETQYF.

This chain links TRBV9 with TRBJ1-5; no clear D. Trimming pared 4 bases from V and 1 base from J, leaving 12 bases between. This CDR3 has 15 residues. Germline CDR1 SGDLS, CDR2 YYNGEE. As DNA, the CDR3 is TGTGCCAGCAGCCAGGCCGCCGTGAGCAATCAGCCCCAGCATTTT. Translated, it gives CASSQAAVSNQPQHF.

This chain connects TRBV5-1 to TRBJ2-5; 8 nucleotides agree with TRBD2. This CDR3 is built from 17 residues. Germline V gene lookup returns CDR1 SGHRS and CDR2 YFSETQ. J lost 2 bases, V lost 0 bases, and 9 bases had no gene match. The DNA of the CDR3 is TGCGCCAGCAGCTTGGATGAAGTAGCGGGGTCGCAAGAGACCCAGTACTTC. Its translation is CASSLDEVAGSQETQYF.

V usage is TRBV27 and J usage is TRBJ1-1; D remains ambiguous. Per germline, CDR1 MNHEY and CDR2 SMNVEV (reference sequence). Trimming shortened V by 3 bases and J by 6 bases, and 17 bases separated the two germline ends. The CDR3 runs to 15 residues. CDR3: CASSFAAPGFAEAFF. Written as DNA, the CDR3 is TGTGCCAGCAGTTTTGCCGCCCCGGGATTTGCTGAAGCTTTCTTT.